Listed here are 13 T cell receptor beta chains from one sample, sequenced in a study of liver allograft versus peripheral blood T cells. About the research overall: Repertoires from peripheral blood of liver transplant recipients were compared with those inside their transplanted livers.

TCRdb passed the reads through MiXCR, listing each CDR3 protein once. This repertoire shows over 10,000 distinct CDR3 sequences, 25% to 35% found once; its top ten account for 2% to 2.5%. These receptors were collected from a human patient who had a liver transplant. Some T cells may be graft donor cells.

V and J are TRBV12-3 or TRBV12-4 and TRBJ2-1; TRBD1 might be the D (6 bases). V dropped 3 bases and J dropped 3 bases, with 12 bases sitting between them. This CDR3 region has 15 residues. Here the CDR3 DNA reads TGTGCCAGCAGTTTCCGGGACACGGACTACAATGAGCAGTTCTTC. This translates into CASSFRDTDYNEQFF.

Concerning this clonotype: At one boundary the junction diverges from the germline segment, which might be a read error. The chain recombines TRBV12-3 or TRBV12-4 with TRBJ1-3; 10 nucleotides line up with TRBD1. The CDR3 has 15 residues. The CDR3 DNA reads TGTGCCAGCAGTTTTGGGACAGGGGTCGGAAGCACCATATATTTT. Translated: CASSFGTGVGSTIYF.

In this sample, this clonotype turned up many times. V usage is TRBV6-5 and J usage is TRBJ2-3, with a weak D call TRBD2 (5 bases). The CDR3 consists of 14 residues. Trimming took 6 bases from V and 4 from J, leaving 14 bases between them. Germline assignment: CDR1 MNHEY and CDR2 SVGAGI. CDR3 protein: CASSYAGGPDTQYF. The CDR3 DNA is TGTGCCAGCAGCTATGCCGGCGGGCCAGATACGCAGTATTTT.

The rearrangement joins TRBV15 to TRBJ2-3, with unresolved D. V was pared by 0 bases and J by 4 bases, with 11 bases between. Per the germline V gene, CDR1 is LNHNV and CDR2 is YYDKDF (reference sequence). This CDR3 spans 15 amino acids. CDR3 in amino acids: CATSRDPIRSDTQYF. The CDR3 DNA follows: TGTGCCACCAGCAGAGATCCCATAAGATCAGATACGCAGTATTTT. The complete variable domain, with remaining parts taken from reference TRBV15 and TRBJ2-3, reads DAMVIQNPRYQVTQFGKPVTLSCSQTLNHNVMYWYQQKSSQAPKLLFHYYDKDFNNEADTPDNFQSRRPNTSFCFLDIRSPGLGDTAMYLCATSRDPIRSDTQYFGPGTRLTVL.

The rearrangement uses TRBV15 and TRBJ1-2, with a weak D call TRBD1 (6 bases). The CDR3 has 15 residues. The germline CDR1 and CDR2 sequences are LNHNV and YYDKDF (reference sequence). The V end was cut by 0 bases, the J end by 3 bases, with 11 bases between. CDR3 protein: CATSRDPGHHYGYTF. Written as DNA, the CDR3 is TGTGCCACCAGCAGAGATCCGGGACACCACTATGGCTACACCTTC.

The chain combines TRBV6-5 with TRBJ1-5; D remains ambiguous. This CDR3 comprises 13 residues. Germline V gene lookup returns CDR1 MNHEY and CDR2 SVGAGI. Trimming took off 5 bases at V and 9 bases at J, with 14 bases between the two ends. CDR3 region: CASSPRLLSPQHF. The CDR3 region has the DNA TGTGCCAGCAGTCCCCGTCTACTTTCGCCCCAGCATTTT.

This clonotype was counted once. This likely reflects a read error, since a far larger clone is one base away. V and J are TRBV6-6 and TRBJ1-1; the match to TRBD1 covers 10 bases. This CDR3 has 15 amino acids. The J segment lost 3 bases and the V segment lost 4 bases, leaving 5 bases of the junction unmatched. Germline V gene data show CDR1 as MNHNY and CDR2 as SVGAGI (reference sequence). Here the CDR3 reads CASSSSGQGDTEAFF. The DNA of the CDR3 is TGTGCCAGCAGTTCCTCCGGACAGGGGGACACTGAAGCTTTCTTT.

The rearrangement links TRBV7-9 to TRBJ1-3; tentatively, D is TRBD1 (5 bases). Germline V gene lookup returns CDR1 SEHNR and CDR2 FQNEAQ (reference sequence). This CDR3 spans 17 amino acids. Trimming removed 11 bases at V and 0 bases at J, with 23 bases between. The CDR3 loop is CAPAEVRGLSSGNTIYF. The CDR3 nucleotides are TGTGCCCCGGCCGAAGTAAGGGGCTTAAGCTCTGGAAACACCATATATTTT.

This clonotype appeared a few times. J is TRBJ2-3 and V is TRBV20-1; 7 bases agree with TRBD2. V was pared by 1 base and J by 1 base, with 14 bases of the junction left unmatched. Germline-derived CDR1 and CDR2 are DFQATT and SNEGSKA (reference sequence). CDR3 length: 18 amino acids. CDR3 protein: CSARVPGPGLGRTDTQYF. The CDR3 nucleotides are TGCAGTGCTAGAGTCCCCGGGCCCGGACTAGGACGCACAGATACGCAGTATTTT.

This clonotype was detected only a few times. The V gene is TRBV11-2, the J gene TRBJ2-4, with 11 positions matching TRBD2. The V gene end was trimmed by 6 bases and the J gene end by 8 bases; junction bases not matched to a gene: 12. The CDR3 has 16 residues. Looked up from germline, CDR1 is SGHAT and CDR2 is FQNNGV. The DNA of the CDR3 is TGTGCCAGCAGTTCCTACCTAGCGGGAGGTCTGGACATTCAGTACTTC. It encodes CASSSYLAGGLDIQYF.

By frequency in the sample, this clonotype is medium-sized. This sequence joins TRBV10-3 and TRBJ2-3; a possible D gene is TRBD2 (5 bases). Trimming removed 0 bases from V and 3 bases from J, with 10 bases in between. The CDR3 totals 15 residues. The germline gives CDR1 ENHRY, CDR2 SYGVKD. CDR3 sequence: CAISESRGGTDTQYF. The CDR3 DNA reads as TGTGCCATCAGTGAGTCCAGAGGCGGGACAGATACGCAGTATTTT.

This clonotype is medium-sized. This sequence joins TRBV24-1 and TRBJ2-3; D is ambiguous. Germline lookup yields CDR1 KGHDR and CDR2 SFDVKD. This CDR3 contains 13 residues. Trimming cost V 5 bases and J 9 bases, with 14 bases left between them. The chain's CDR3 is CATSVNTARTQYF. CDR3 sequence (DNA): TGTGCCACCAGTGTTAACACTGCACGAACGCAGTATTTT.

Sample share makes this clonotype medium-sized (0.01 to 0.1%). This chain links TRBV6-1 with TRBJ2-2, with TRBD1 as a possible D gene (5 bases). Germline V gene lookup returns CDR1 MNHNS and CDR2 SASEGT. V gave up 2 bases and J gave up 6 bases, with 10 bases separating them. CDR3 length: 14 amino acids. The CDR3 loop reads CASSELTAAGELFF. The CDR3 DNA is TGTGCCAGCAGTGAATTGACAGCAGCCGGGGAGCTGTTTTTT.